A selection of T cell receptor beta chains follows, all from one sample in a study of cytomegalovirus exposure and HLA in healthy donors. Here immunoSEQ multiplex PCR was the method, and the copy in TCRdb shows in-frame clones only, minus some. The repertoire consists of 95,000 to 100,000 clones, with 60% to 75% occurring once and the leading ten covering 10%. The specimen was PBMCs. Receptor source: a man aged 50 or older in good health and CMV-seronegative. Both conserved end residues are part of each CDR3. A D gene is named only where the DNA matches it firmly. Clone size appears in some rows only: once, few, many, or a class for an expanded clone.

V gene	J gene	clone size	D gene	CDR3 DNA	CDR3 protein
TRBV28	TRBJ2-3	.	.	TGTGCCAGCAGTCCACTGGATACGCAGTATTTT	CASSPLDTQYF
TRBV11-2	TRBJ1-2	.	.	TGTGCCAGCAGCCCGAGCGGAGAAGGGGGCTACACCTTC	CASSPSGEGGYTF
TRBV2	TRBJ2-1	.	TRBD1	TGTGCCAGCAGTGACAGGGGGACAGGCCTCCGGAATGAGCAGTTCTTC	CASSDRGTGLRNEQFF
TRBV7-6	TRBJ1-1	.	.	TGTGCCAGCAGTCGACAAACCAACACTGAAGCTTTCTTT	CASSRQTNTEAFF
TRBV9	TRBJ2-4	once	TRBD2	TGTGCCAGCAGCGCCAAAGCGGGAGCGGCCTATAACATTCAGTACTTC	CASSAKAGAAYNIQYF
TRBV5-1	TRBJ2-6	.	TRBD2	TGCGCCAGCAGTGCTGGGGGGACTACCTCTGGGGCCAACGTCCTGACTTTC	CASSAGGTTSGANVLTF
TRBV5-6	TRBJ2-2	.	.	TGTGCCAGCACCCCGATCGGAGGTACCGGGGAGCTGTTTTTT	CASTPIGGTGELFF
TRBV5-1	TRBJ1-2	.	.	TGCGCCAGCAGCCCCGGGGACTATGGCTACACCTTC	CASSPGDYGYTF
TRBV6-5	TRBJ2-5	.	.	TGTGCCAGCAGTTCAGGGCCCACCCAGTACTTC	CASSSGPTQYF
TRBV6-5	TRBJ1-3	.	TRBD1	TGTGCCAGCAGTTCCAAGGGGGCGAGCTCTGGAAACACCATATATTTT	CASSSKGASSGNTIYF
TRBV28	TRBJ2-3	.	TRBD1	TGTGCCAGCAGTCTCCCGGGGACCGGGACAGGTAACTTGTATTTT	CASSLPGTGTGNLYF
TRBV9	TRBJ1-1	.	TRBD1	TGTGCCAGCAGCGTACTAGGGGACAGCAACACTGAAGCTTTCTTT	CASSVLGDSNTEAFF
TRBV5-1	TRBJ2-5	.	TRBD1	TGCGCCAGCAGCCCTGGACAGGGAAGGGAGACCCAGTACTTC	CASSPGQGRETQYF
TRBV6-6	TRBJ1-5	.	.	TGTGCCAGCAGGTACTTTCGGCAGCCCCAGCATTTT	CASRYFRQPQHF
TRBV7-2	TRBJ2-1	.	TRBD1	TGTGCCAGCAGCTTTCCGGGACAGGGTATCCATGAGCAGTTCTTC	CASSFPGQGIHEQFF
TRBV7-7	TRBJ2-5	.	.	TGTGCTAGCAGCTTAGGGGGAGCGGTGCAAGAGACCCAGTACTTC	CASSLGGAVQETQYF
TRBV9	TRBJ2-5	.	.	TGTGCCAGCAGTCCAGCAGCGTACCAAGAGACCCAGTACTTC	CASSPAAYQETQYF
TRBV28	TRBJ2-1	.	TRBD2	TGTGCCAGCAGTCCTGGGGGGCTAGCGGGGGGCAATGAGCAGTTCTTC	CASSPGGLAGGNEQFF
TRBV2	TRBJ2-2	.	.	TGTGCCAGCAGTGAAAGGGGGAATCGGGGCACCGGGGAGCTGTTTTTT	CASSERGNRGTGELFF
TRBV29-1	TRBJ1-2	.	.	TGCAGCGCAACAGGTTCCTGGGGCTACACCTTC	CSATGSWGYTF
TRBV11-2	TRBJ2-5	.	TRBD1	TGTGCCAGCAGCTTAGGGACAGGGAGGGAGACCCAGTACTTC	CASSLGTGRETQYF
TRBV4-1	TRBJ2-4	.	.	TGCGCCAGCAGCCAAGATGTGTCTACCTTAGCCAAAAACATTCAGTACTTC	CASSQDVSTLAKNIQYF
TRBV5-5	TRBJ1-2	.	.	TGTGCCAGCAGCTTGGTAGGTGCGACAGGCACTAACTATGGCTACACCTTC	CASSLVGATGTNYGYTF
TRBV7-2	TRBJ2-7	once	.	TGTGCCAGCAGCGGGCCCTTGTTCGAGCAGTACTTC	CASSGPLFEQYF
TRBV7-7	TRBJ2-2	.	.	TGTGCCAGCAGCCAAAGCGGGTCGAACACCGGGGAGCTGTTTTTT	CASSQSGSNTGELFF
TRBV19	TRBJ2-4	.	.	TGTGCCAGTACCAGGGGAGCGGGAAGGGGAAACATTCAGTACTTC	CASTRGAGRGNIQYF
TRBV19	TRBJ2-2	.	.	TGTGCCAGTACCTCTCCAGGGTATACCGGGGAGCTGTTTTTT	CASTSPGYTGELFF
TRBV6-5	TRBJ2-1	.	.	TGTGCCACCAGGAGGGAGTTATACAATGAGCAGTTCTTC	CATRRELYNEQFF
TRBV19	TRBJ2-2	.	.	TGTGCCAGTAGTTACTCAGCGGTAAACACCGGGGAGCTGTTTTTT	CASSYSAVNTGELFF
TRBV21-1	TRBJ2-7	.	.	TGTGCCAGCAGCCGCCGACAGGGCCCGACCTACGAGCAGTACTTC	CASSRRQGPTYEQYF
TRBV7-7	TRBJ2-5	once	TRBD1	TGTGCCAGCAGCTTAGACCGGGCAGGGGGCAGGGAGACCCAGTACTTC	CASSLDRAGGRETQYF
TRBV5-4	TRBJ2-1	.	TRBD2	TGTGCCAGCAGCAAGCGGGACGGACGATACAATGAGCAGTTCTTC	CASSKRDGRYNEQFF
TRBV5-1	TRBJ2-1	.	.	TGCGCCAGCACGAACGGAGGCGGAAGTACAATGATGCCGTTCTTC	CASTNGGGSTMMPFF
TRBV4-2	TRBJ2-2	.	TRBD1	TGTGCCAGCAGCCGGGACAGAGGGGGAAGCGCCGGGGAGCTGTTTTTT	CASSRDRGGSAGELFF
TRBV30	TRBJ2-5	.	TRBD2	TGTGCCTGGAGTCAAGGGCCCAGCGGGAGGGGAGAGACCCAGTACTTC	CAWSQGPSGRGETQYF
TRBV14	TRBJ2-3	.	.	TGTGCCAGCAGCCAAATCAGTATTAGCACAGATACGCAGTATTTT	CASSQISISTDTQYF
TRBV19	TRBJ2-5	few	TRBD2	TGTGCCAGTAGTACGCCCTCGGGGGGAGGGGAGACCCAGTACTTC	CASSTPSGGGETQYF
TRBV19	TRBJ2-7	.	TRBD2	TGTGCCAGTAGTATGGGGACTAGCGGGTCCTACGAGCAGTACTTC	CASSMGTSGSYEQYF
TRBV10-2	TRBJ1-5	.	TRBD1	TGCGCCAGCAGTGAAGGGACAGGGACCGGTCAGCCCCAGCATTTT	CASSEGTGTGQPQHF
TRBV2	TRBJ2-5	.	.	TGTGCCAGCGATCAGCGACCGGGAGAGACCCAGTACTTC	CASDQRPGETQYF
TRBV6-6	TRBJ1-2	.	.	TGTGCCAGCAGTCCCCTAGTGTCTAACTATGGCTACACCTTC	CASSPLVSNYGYTF
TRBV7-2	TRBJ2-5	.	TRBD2	TGTGCCAGCAGCCCCCAACCAGCCCCAGCGGGGAAAGAGACCCAGTACTTC	CASSPQPAPAGKETQYF
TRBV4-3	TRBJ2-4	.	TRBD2	TGCGCCAGCAGCCAAGATGTCCAGCGGGGTGGGGTAAACATTCAGTACTTC	CASSQDVQRGGVNIQYF
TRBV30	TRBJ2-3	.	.	TGTGCCTGGAGTCACACAGATACGCAGTATTTT	CAWSHTDTQYF
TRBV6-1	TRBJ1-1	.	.	TGTGCCAGCAGTGAAGCCAGGCAGGGGTGGACTGAAGCTTTCTTT	CASSEARQGWTEAFF